This TCR beta chain was observed in a study of blood T cell repertoires in COVID-19 (dated by TCRdb to the early 2020s). Turning to the overall study: Samples from collaborators originated in the United States, Italy and Spain and spanned both the acute and convalescent phases of COVID-19. The prospective study material was composed of cDNA or gDNA derived from T cells, B-cell-depleted T cells, or PBMCs. The repertoires were made available in a free public database intended to serve as a resource for research on the immune response to SARS-CoV-2. Sample metadata almost always included a de-identified subject ID, COVID-19 status, age in years and sex. The dataset comprised deeply sampled blood TCRbeta repertoires from subjects exposed to, actively infected with, or recovered from COVID-19. Samples came from the ongoing ImmuneRACE study (first 160 participants) plus 1,254 subjects from 6 global collaborators. Where available, HLA class I and class II types were taken from metadata supplied by the sample provider and were not determined by assay-based typing.

Each collaborating institution followed its own protocols to collect whole blood in K2EDTA tubes. Collaborator samples were shipped for TCRbeta analysis as frozen whole blood, isolated PBMCs, or DNA extracted from either sample type. The paper as a whole reports these results and caveats: Clinical and demographic metadata were provided uncurated, with the amount varying by source and participant.

TCRbeta CDR3 regions were amplified from genomic DNA using the immunoSEQ Assay, a bias-controlled multiplex PCR. As for how the authors treated the data: Nucleated cell counts per sample were estimated from amplification of reference gene primers within the assay. Sequence reads were collapsed and filtered to measure the absolute abundance of every unique TCRbeta CDR3 rearrangement. For each sample, productive Simpson clonality was calculated as the square root of Simpson's diversity index over productive rearrangements. Sourced from immuneACCESS, this table was stored by TCRdb with only in-frame sequences that have V and J called. A share of the clones is absent; for the studies checked, an unresolved V gene accounts for under half, and the remainder has no known explanation. V and J calls and clone size are those listed in that table; D and trimming were worked out from the DNA. The sample profile shows about 190,000 clones; 75% to 90% of them were found once. About 6% of the sample is taken by the ten largest.

About this clone: The target of this receptor is not known. There are no base qualities to consult, and no much larger clone falls within one base.

The CDR3 goes from the cysteine to the phenylalanine over 15 residues. Just CDR3 DNA is preserved here, 45 bases in frame from base 1. V and J lose 5 bases and 0 bases, and a span of 11 bases separates them. CDR1 is given as LNHDA and CDR2 as SQIVND, both from the germline V gene (reference sequence). Sequencing used peripheral blood. The V gene is TRBV19 and the J gene is TRBJ2-1; the D segment cannot be called with confidence. The TCR sequence derives from a woman in her 40s with acute or convalescent COVID-19. The CDR3 sequence is CASSLETTSYNEQFF. In nucleotides, the sequence is TGTGCCAGTAGTCTCGAAACTACCTCCTACAATGAGCAGTTCTTC.